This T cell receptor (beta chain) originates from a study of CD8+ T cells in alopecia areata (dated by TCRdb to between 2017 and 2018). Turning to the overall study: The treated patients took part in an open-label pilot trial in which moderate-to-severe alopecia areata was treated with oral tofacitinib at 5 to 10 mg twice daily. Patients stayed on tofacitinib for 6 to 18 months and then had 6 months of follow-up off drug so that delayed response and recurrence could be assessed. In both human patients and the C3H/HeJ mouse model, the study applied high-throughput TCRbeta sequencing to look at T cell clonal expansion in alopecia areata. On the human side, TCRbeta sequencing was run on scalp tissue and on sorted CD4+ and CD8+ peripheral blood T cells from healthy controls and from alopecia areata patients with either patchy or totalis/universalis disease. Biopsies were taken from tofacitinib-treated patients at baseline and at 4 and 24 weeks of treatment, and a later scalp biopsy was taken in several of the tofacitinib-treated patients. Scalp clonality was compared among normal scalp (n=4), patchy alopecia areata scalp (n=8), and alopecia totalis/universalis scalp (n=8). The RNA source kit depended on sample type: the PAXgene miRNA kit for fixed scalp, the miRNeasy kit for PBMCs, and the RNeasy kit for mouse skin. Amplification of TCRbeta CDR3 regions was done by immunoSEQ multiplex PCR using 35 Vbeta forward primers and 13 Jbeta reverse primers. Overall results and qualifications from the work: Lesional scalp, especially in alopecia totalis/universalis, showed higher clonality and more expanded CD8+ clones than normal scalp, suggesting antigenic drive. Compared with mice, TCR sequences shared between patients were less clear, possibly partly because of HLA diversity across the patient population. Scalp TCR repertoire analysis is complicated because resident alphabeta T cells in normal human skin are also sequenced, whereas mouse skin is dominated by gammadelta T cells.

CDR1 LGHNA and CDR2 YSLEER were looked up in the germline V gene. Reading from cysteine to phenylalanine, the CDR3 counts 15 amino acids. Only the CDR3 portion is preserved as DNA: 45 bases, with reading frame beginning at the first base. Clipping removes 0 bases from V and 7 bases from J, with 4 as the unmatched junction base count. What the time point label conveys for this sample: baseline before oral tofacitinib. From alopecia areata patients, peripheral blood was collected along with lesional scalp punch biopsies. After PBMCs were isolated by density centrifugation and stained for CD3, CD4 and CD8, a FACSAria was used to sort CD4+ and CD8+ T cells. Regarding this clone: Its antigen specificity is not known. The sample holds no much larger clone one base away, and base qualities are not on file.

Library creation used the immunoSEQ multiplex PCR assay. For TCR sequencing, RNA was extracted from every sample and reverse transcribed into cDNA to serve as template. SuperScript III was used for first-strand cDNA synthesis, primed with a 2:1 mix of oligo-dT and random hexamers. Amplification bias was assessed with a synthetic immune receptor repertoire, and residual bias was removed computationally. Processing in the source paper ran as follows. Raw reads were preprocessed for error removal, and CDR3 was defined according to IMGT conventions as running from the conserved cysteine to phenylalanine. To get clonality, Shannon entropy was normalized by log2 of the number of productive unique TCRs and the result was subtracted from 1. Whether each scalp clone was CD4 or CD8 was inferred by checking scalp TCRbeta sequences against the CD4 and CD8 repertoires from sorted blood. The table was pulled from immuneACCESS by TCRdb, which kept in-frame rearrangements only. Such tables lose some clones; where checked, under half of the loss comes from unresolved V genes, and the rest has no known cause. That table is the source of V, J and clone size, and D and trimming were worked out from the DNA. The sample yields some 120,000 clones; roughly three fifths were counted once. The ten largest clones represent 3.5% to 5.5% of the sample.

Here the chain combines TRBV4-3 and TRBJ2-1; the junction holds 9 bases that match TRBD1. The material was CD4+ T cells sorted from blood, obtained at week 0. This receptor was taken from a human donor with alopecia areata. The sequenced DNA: TGCGCCAGCAGCCAAGAGGGGACAGGGAGGAATGAGCAGTTCTTC. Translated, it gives CASSQEGTGRNEQFF.